The table lists the clone carrying this T cell receptor beta chain with many counts. Antigen specificity is unknown. The data are from a study of neurological immune-mediated disorders. Study conclusions and caveats: Patients with HTLV-1-associated myelopathy had the highest level of TCR clonal expansion, whereas patients with multiple sclerosis had the lowest level, falling beneath the level found in healthy controls. Across subjects, expanded clones had no CDR3 amino acid sequences in common, pointing to private repertoires in all groups.

Each CDR3 protein gets one entry after TCRdb re-called the 5' RACE reads with MiXCR. The sample contains tens of thousands of distinct CDR3 sequences, roughly 8.8% of which appear only once. Time point: longitudinal time-point 3. Individuals who volunteered at a blood bank located in Maryland, USA, made up the group of healthy controls. Unsorted libraries were derived from 2 million PBMCs stored at -80 C. The sequenced material came from PBMCs. This clonotype was sampled from a woman aged 35 to 49 in good health.

CDR3 loop: CASSVDRATTEAFF. CDR3 DNA: TGTGCCAGCAGCGTCGACAGGGCGACCACTGAAGCTTTCTTT. J is TRBJ1-1 and V is TRBV7-9; the match to TRBD1 covers 7 bases. Trimming took 5 bases from V and 4 from J; bases not matched to a gene: 7. This CDR3 contains 14 residues. Germline V gives CDR1 SEHNR, CDR2 FQNEAQ (reference sequence).